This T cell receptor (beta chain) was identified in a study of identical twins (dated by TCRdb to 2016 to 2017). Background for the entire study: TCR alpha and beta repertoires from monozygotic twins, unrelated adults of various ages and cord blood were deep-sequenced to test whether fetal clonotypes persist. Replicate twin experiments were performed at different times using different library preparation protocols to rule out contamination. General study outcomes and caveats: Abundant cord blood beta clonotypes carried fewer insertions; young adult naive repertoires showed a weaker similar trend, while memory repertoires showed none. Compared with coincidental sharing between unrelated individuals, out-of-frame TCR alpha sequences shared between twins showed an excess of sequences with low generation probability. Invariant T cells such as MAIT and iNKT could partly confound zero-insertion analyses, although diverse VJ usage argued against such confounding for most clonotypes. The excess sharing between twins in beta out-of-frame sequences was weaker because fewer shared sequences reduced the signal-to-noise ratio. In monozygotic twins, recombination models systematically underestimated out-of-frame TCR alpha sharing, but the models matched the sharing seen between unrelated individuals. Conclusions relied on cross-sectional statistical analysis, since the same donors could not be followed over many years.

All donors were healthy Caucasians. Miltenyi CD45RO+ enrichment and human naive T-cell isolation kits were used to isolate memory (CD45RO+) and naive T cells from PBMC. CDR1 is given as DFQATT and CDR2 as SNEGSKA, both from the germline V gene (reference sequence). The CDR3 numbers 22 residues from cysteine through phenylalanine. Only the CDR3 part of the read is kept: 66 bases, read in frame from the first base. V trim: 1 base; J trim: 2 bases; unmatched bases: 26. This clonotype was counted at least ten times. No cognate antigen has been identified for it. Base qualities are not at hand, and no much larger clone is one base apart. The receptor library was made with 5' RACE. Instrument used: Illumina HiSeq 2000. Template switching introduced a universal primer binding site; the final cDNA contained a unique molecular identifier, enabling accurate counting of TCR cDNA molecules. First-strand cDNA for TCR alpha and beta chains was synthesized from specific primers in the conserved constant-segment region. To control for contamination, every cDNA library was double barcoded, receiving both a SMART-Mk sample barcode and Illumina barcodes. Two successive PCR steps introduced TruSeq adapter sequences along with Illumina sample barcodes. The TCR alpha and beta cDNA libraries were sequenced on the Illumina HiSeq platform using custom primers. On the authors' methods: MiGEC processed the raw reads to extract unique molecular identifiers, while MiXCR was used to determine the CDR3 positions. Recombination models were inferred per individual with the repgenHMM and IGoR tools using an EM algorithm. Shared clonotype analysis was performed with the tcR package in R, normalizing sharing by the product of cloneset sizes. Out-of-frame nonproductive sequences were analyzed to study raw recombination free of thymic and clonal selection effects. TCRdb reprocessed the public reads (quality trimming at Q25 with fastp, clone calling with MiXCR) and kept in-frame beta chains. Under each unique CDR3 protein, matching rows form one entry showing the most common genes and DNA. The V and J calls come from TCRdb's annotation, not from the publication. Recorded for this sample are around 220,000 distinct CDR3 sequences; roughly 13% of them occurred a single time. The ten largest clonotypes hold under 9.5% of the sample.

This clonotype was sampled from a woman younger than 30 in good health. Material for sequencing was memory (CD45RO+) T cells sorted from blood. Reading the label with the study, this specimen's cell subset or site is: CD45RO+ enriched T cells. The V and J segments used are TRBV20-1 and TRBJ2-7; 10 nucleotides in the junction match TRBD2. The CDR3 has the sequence CSARASATYREPASGRTYEQYF. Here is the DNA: TGCAGTGCTAGAGCGTCAGCCACCTACAGAGAACCAGCTAGCGGGAGAACCTACGAGCAGTACTTC.